The present entry profiles one T cell receptor beta chain with its context. What it binds is unknown. Profiling that covered TCR beta VDJ and CDR3 relied on genomic DNA as its template. MiXCR, run by TCRdb on the reads, gives a single entry per CDR3 protein. Of a few hundred thousand distinct CDR3 sequences in the sample, around three fifths were seen once. This sample was taken from a study of CD8+CD57+ T cells in acquired aplastic anemia. Study context: DNA from sorted CD4+ and CD8+ cells averaged roughly 3.2 ug. The study, taken as a whole, reports: Patients and controls had in common some 30 CD8+ CDR3 sequences.

Per germline, CDR1 LNHDA and CDR2 SQIVND (reference sequence). J gave up 1 base and V 5 bases, and 8 bases lay outside the gene matches. CDR3 length equals 16 residues. Only patients with CD8+CD57+ cell expansion on flow cytometry were chosen for sequencing. Severe acquired aplastic anemia was the diagnosis recorded for all patients. Input material: sorted CD4+, CD8+, or CD8+CD57+ T cells (not recorded which) from PBMCs. The V gene is TRBV19, the J gene TRBJ2-7; 10 bases are shared with TRBD1. The receptor's source is a human donor with aplastic anemia. CDR3 region: CASSVSTGGASYEQYF. As DNA, the CDR3 is TGTGCCAGTAGTGTTTCGACAGGGGGCGCGTCCTACGAGCAGTACTTC.